Presented here are 23 T cell receptor beta chains from one specimen sequenced in a study of Ad26.COV2.S vaccination and SARS-CoV-2 variants. Treatment indicated: some 20 received Ad26.COV2.S at low or high dose, single or two shots; roughly five received placebo; per-sample allocation not given. Vaccine and placebo recipients were sampled on day 63 after the first injection. Here immunoSEQ multiplex PCR was the method, and the copy in TCRdb shows in-frame clones only, minus some. The sample has about 350,000 clones, roughly nine tenths seen once. The material was peripheral blood, obtained in a trial of Ad26.COV2.S vaccine versus placebo. Receptors were obtained from a person between 18 and 60 years old who received the Ad26.COV2.S COVID-19 vaccine or a placebo.

The chain recombines TRBV4-3 with TRBJ1-1, with 7 bases fitting TRBD1. The CDR3 is 15 residues long. The V and J ends lost 4 bases and 0 bases, in that order; junction bases with no gene match: 5. Germline-derived CDR1 and CDR2 are LGHNA and YSLEER. This chain's CDR3 is CASSPGDRMNTEAFF. CDR3 nucleotide sequence: TGCGCCAGCAGCCCCGGGGACAGAATGAACACTGAAGCTTTCTTT.

This clone was counted once. The chain is built from TRBV9 and TRBJ1-2; D unresolved. CDR3 length: 14 residues. Germline V gene data show CDR1 as SGDLS and CDR2 as YYNGEE. V lost 3 bases and J lost 4, with 13 bases in between. CDR3 sequence reads: CASSADSSFYGYTF. The CDR3 bases are TGTGCCAGCAGCGCCGATTCCAGCTTCTATGGCTACACCTTC.

V and J are TRBV5-8 and TRBJ2-7; 7 nucleotides align to TRBD1. CDR3 length: 14 residues. V gave up 4 bases and J gave up 2 bases; unmatched junction bases: 6. Germline CDR1 and CDR2: SGHTS and YDEGEE. CDR3 sequence (DNA): TGTGCCAGCAGCACTAGGGACAGACCCTACGAGCAGTACTTC. Protein: CASSTRDRPYEQYF.

The chain uses TRBV19 and TRBJ1-4; TRBD1 matches 7 bases. The CDR3 has 14 residues. The V gene's germline CDR1 is LNHDA and CDR2 SQIVND (reference sequence). The junction had 2 bases not matched to a gene; V was cut back by 4 bases and J by 3 bases. This chain's CDR3 is CASSNRGSNEKLFF. For the CDR3, the DNA is TGTGCCAGTAGTAACAGGGGTTCTAATGAAAAACTGTTTTTT. Full variable domain (outside the CDR3, taken from reference TRBV19 and TRBJ1-4): DGGITQSPKYLFRKEGQNVTLSCEQNLNHDAMYWYRQDPGQGLRLIYYSQIVNDFQKGDIAEGYSVSREKKESFPLTVTSAQKNPTAFYLCASSNRGSNEKLFFGSGTQLSVL.

The V gene is TRBV2, the J gene TRBJ2-3, with a possible D match to TRBD1 (6 bases). Germline-derived CDR1 and CDR2 are SNHLY and FYNNEI. This CDR3 is built from 13 residues. V lost 7 bases and J lost 1, with 9 bases in between. This CDR3 reads CASINRGTDTQYF. In DNA form, the CDR3 reads TGTGCCAGCATTAACAGGGGCACAGATACGCAGTATTTT.

The gene calls are TRBV5-1 and TRBJ2-5; 7 bases line up with TRBD1. CDR3 length: 14 amino acids. Germline CDR1 and CDR2: SGHRS and YFSETQ. With 4 bases clipped from V and 2 bases from J, the junction kept 5 bases outside the gene matches. The CDR3 is CASSVSTGQETQYF. The CDR3 bases are TGCGCCAGCAGCGTGTCGACAGGGCAAGAGACCCAGTACTTC.

This chain links TRBV7-9 with TRBJ1-3; D remains ambiguous. The ends were cut back, 3 bases at V and 4 bases at J, with 13 bases in the middle. CDR3 length: 15 amino acids. Germline CDR1 reads SEHNR; CDR2 reads FQNEAQ (reference sequence). The CDR3 bases are TGTGCCAGCAGCTTCCTGGGAGCGGCGGGAAACACCATATATTTT. Translating it yields CASSFLGAAGNTIYF.

CDR3 nucleotides: TGCAGTGTCGGTGGGAACTATGGCTACACCTTC. Translation: CSVGGNYGYTF. The chain links TRBV20-1 to TRBJ1-2; unclear D gene. Trimming shortened V by 7 bases and J by 2 bases, and 8 bases separated the two germline ends. The CDR3 covers 11 residues. Looked up from germline, CDR1 is DFQATT and CDR2 is SNEGSKA (reference sequence).

The chain uses TRBV5-1 and TRBJ2-3; tentatively, D is TRBD2 (5 bases). V lost 2 bases and J lost 4, with 14 bases in between. Germline loops: CDR1 SGHRS, CDR2 YFSETQ. CDR3 size: 15 residues. The CDR3 here is CASSLTAGSADTQYF. In DNA, the CDR3 is TGCGCCAGCAGCTTAACGGCGGGCTCCGCAGATACGCAGTATTTT.

The CDR3 DNA sequence: TGTGCCTGGAGTCCCCGAGTCCTCCTAGCTAACTATGGCTACACCTTC. Protein product: CAWSPRVLLANYGYTF. The V and J genes are TRBV30 and TRBJ1-2, with D unclear. CDR1 is GTSNPN and CDR2 is SVGIG in the germline V gene (reference sequence). V was pared by 2 bases and J by 0 bases, with 16 bases between. The CDR3 is made up of 16 amino acids.

The rearrangement uses TRBV7-2 and TRBJ1-6, with D maybe TRBD1 (6 bases). Trimming pared 5 bases from V and 4 bases from J, leaving 18 bases between. This CDR3 region has 17 residues. In germline, CDR1 is SGHTA, CDR2 FQGNSA. The CDR3 nucleotides are TGTGCCAGCAGCCTCATATCGACAGGAACTTATAATTCACCCCTCCACTTT. Amino acids: CASSLISTGTYNSPLHF.

The chain has TRBV7-8 and TRBJ2-1, with D tentatively TRBD1 (5 bases). Trimming took 1 base from V and 2 from J, leaving 12 bases between them. Germline V gene sequence: CDR1 SGHVS, CDR2 FQNEAQ. The CDR3 is 16 residues long. The CDR3 loop is CASSLGGAGTYNEQFF. CDR3 nucleotide sequence: TGTGCCAGCAGCTTAGGAGGAGCAGGGACCTACAATGAGCAGTTCTTC.

This chain links TRBV4-3 with TRBJ2-7; 8 bases map to TRBD1. Trimming cost V 0 bases and J 3 bases; bases outside gene matches: 13. The CDR3 loop spans 18 amino acids. In germline, CDR1 is LGHNA, CDR2 YSLEER. Written as DNA, the CDR3 is TGCGCCAGCAGCCAAGAACCCCAGGGGGCCCTGGGACTCTACGAGCAGTACTTC. Protein product: CASSQEPQGALGLYEQYF.

The V gene is TRBV11-3, the J gene TRBJ2-5; TRBD2 agrees at 9 bases. V shed 8 bases and J 7 bases; nucleotides not matched to a gene: 11. CDR1 and CDR2 from the germline V gene are SGHNT and YENEEA. The CDR3 loop spans 14 amino acids. CDR3 sequence: CASSGSGSPWTQYF. CDR3 coding DNA: TGTGCCAGCTCGGGTAGCGGGAGTCCTTGGACCCAGTACTTC.

V is TRBV3-1 (or the pseudogene TRBV3-2) and J is TRBJ1-5; D ambiguous. Trimming stripped 0 bases from V and 7 bases from J, with 10 bases between. CDR3 length: 14 residues. From germline, CDR1 is LGHDT and CDR2 YNNKEL (reference sequence). In DNA, the CDR3 is TGTGCCAGCAGCCAAGAAGGAGCGCAGCAGCCCCAGCATTTT. This gives the protein CASSQEGAQQPQHF.

This chain connects TRBV4-1 to TRBJ2-5, with D perhaps matching TRBD1 (6 bases). This CDR3 is 15 amino acids long. V gave up 4 bases and J gave up 3 bases, with 15 bases separating them. Germline V gene sequence: CDR1 MGHRA, CDR2 YSYEKL. CDR3 protein: CASSPTTGQKETQYF. The CDR3 nucleotides read TGCGCCAGCAGCCCAACGACCGGACAGAAAGAGACCCAGTACTTC.

This clone was detected only a few times. This chain joins TRBV7-9 and TRBJ1-1; no definite D call. Germline V gene sequence: CDR1 SEHNR, CDR2 FQNEAQ (reference sequence). This CDR3 is built from 14 residues. V lost 1 base and J lost 1, with 7 bases in between. In DNA form, the CDR3 reads TGTGCCAGCAGCTTAGATCGAGGGAACACTGAAGCTTTCTTT. Its protein product is CASSLDRGNTEAFF.

This clone was counted a single time. The V and J genes are TRBV6-5 and TRBJ2-3; D is ambiguous. V lost 2 bases and J lost 2, with 8 bases in between. CDR1 is MNHEY and CDR2 is SVGAGI in the germline V gene. This CDR3 has 14 residues. This CDR3 is CASSYRWATDTQYF. The CDR3 region has the DNA TGTGCCAGCAGTTACAGGTGGGCCACAGATACGCAGTATTTT.

The chain is built from TRBV5-1 and TRBJ1-2; no definite D call. Germline values: CDR1 SGHRS, CDR2 YFSETQ. V lost 4 bases to trimming and J lost 2 bases, with 9 bases between them. CDR3 length: 13 residues. The CDR3 sequence: CASSPDSNYGYTF. Here the CDR3 DNA reads TGCGCCAGCAGCCCAGACTCAAACTATGGCTACACCTTC.

The rearrangement links TRBV2 to TRBJ2-7; unclear D gene. The CDR3 has 14 residues. The germline V gene has CDR1 SNHLY and CDR2 FYNNEI. Trimming pared 4 bases from V and 2 bases from J, leaving 12 bases between. CDR3 bases: TGTGCCAGCAGTGCCCCCGACCCGACCTACGAGCAGTACTTC. It specifies CASSAPDPTYEQYF.

The chain uses TRBV5-4 and TRBJ1-2, with D unclear. V shed 1 base and J shed 5 bases, with 12 bases lying between them. In germline, CDR1 is SGHNT, CDR2 YYREEE (reference sequence). The CDR3 covers 14 residues. The CDR3 DNA is TGTGCCAGCAGCTTGACCGGCAGCGTATATGGCTACACCTTC. Its protein product is CASSLTGSVYGYTF.

The chain employs TRBV9 and TRBJ2-1, with TRBD2 identical over 10 bases. The germline CDR1 and CDR2 sequences are SGDLS and YYNGEE. V lost 4 bases to trimming and J lost 7 bases; unmatched junction nucleotides: 8. The CDR3 extends over 15 amino acids. CDR3 sequence: CASSKLAGSSNEQFF. CDR3 nucleotides: TGTGCCAGCAGCAAACTAGCGGGGTCTAGTAATGAGCAGTTCTTC.

This chain uses TRBV6-2 or TRBV6-3 with TRBJ2-7; tentatively, D is TRBD1 (5 bases). Trimming removed 6 bases from V and 3 bases from J, with 18 bases in between. Germline V gene data show CDR1 as MNHEY and CDR2 as SVGEGT. The CDR3 spans 15 residues. DNA for the CDR3: TGTGCCAGCAGCTCTCGACAGAGTTATATCTACGAGCAGTACTTC. Residues: CASSSRQSYIYEQYF.